This note documents a single TCR beta chain sequence. Profiling relied on immunoSEQ multiplex PCR, and the TCRdb table lists in-frame clones only, not all of them. The table lists about 82,000 clones, about 83% of them singletons. The record originates from a study of blood T cell repertoires in COVID-19. V was shortened by 1 base and J by 4 bases, with 8 bases between the two germline ends. The CDR3 extends over 14 amino acids. Germline CDR1 reads SEHNR; CDR2 reads FQNEAQ (reference sequence). This chain links TRBV7-9 with TRBJ2-1; a possible D gene is TRBD1 (5 bases). The sample comprised peripheral blood. The TCR was taken from a woman aged 55-75 years with acute or convalescent COVID-19. The CDR3, as DNA: TGTGCCAGCAGCTTAGTGGGGCCTTACAATGAGCAGTTCTTC. It is translated as CASSLVGPYNEQFF.